One T cell receptor beta chain is described in this entry. Its antigen is still unknown. The sample comes from a study of cytomegalovirus exposure and HLA in healthy donors. Germline assignment: CDR1 MGHRA and CDR2 YSYEKL. The CDR3 is 12 amino acids. The V gene lost 0 bases and the J gene lost 6 bases, with 6 bases spanning the gap. The PCR had 60 Vbeta and 13 Jbeta primers. Measured with immunoSEQ multiplex PCR; TCRdb has only the in-frame clones, and not every one. The repertoire shows 130,000 or so clones; the top ten hold about 2.2%. Study results and limitations: A later analysis showed HLA-associated TCR beta chains outstripping equally common others in clonal expansion.

The chain is built from TRBV4-1 and TRBJ2-7; D is possibly TRBD1 (6 bases). Material: PBMCs. The receptor was derived from a woman under 30 in good health and CMV-seronegative. The CDR3 reads CASSQEGGEQYF. The CDR3 nucleotides read TGCGCCAGCAGCCAAGAAGGGGGCGAGCAGTACTTC.